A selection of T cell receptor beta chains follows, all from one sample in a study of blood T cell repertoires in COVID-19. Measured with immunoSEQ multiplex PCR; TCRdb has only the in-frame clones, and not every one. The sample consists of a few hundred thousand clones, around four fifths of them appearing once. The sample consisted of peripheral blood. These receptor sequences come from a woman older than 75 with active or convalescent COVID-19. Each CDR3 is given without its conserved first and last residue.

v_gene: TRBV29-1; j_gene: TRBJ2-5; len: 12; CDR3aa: SVEGTSGRKTQY
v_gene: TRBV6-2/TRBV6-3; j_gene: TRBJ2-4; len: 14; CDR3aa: ASSYGWRGAKNIQY
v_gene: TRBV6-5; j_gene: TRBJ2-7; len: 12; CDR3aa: ASKPPGRFGEQY
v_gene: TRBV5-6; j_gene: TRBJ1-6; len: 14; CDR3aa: ASSPGGFSYNSPLH
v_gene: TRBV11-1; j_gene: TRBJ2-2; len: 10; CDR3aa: ASSTLSGSLF
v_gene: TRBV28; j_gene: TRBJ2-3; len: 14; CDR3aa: ASLPPGGGGTDTQY
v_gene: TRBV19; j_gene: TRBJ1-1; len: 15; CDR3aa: ASSPQYGTAGWTEAF
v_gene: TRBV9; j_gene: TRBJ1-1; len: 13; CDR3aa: ASSVGGTGVSEAF
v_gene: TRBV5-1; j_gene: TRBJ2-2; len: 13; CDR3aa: ASSAGQGNTGELF
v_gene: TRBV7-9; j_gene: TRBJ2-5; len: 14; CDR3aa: ASSFPGLAGGETQY
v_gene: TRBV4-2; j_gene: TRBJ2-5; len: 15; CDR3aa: ASSQGVRDFYQETQY
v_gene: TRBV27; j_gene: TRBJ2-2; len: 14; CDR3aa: ASSLYRGVFTGELF
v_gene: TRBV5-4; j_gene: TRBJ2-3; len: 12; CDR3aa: ASSLVREGDTQY
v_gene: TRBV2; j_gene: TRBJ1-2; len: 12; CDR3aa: ASTRQISNYGYT
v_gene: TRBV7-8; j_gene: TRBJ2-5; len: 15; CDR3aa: ASSLASEGTSRETQY
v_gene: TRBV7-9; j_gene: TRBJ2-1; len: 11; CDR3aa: ATRGLSYNEQF
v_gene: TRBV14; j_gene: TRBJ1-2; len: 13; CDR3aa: ASSQDWFGGYGYT
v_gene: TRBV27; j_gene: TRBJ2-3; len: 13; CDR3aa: ASSSDRGRPDTQY
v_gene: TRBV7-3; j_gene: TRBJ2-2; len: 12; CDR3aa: ASSRVGGTGELF
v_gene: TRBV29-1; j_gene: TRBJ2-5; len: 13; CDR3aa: SVGLSGGPGAAQY
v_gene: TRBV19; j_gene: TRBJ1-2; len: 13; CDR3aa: ASSTTGGGLYGYT
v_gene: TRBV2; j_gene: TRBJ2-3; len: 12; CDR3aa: ASSWTGYTDTQY
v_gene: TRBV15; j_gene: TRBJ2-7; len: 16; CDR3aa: ATSRDLPRTGGVIEQY
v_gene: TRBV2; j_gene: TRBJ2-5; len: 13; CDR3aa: ASRPGTGRQETQY
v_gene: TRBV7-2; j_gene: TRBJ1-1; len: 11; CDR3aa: ASSVGRGYKAF
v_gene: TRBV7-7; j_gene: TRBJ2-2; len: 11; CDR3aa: ASSGTSGGELF
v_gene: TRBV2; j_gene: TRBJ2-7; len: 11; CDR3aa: ARGTSGVYEQY
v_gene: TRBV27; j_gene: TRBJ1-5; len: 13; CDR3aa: ASTPSGYSNQPQH